The present entry profiles one TCR beta chain with its context. CDR3 size: 12 residues. Germline V CDR1 and CDR2: SEHNR, FQNEAQ (reference sequence). The sample originates from a study of early T cells in non-severe SARS-CoV-2 infection. Each CDR3 protein gets one entry after TCRdb re-called the 5' RACE reads with MiXCR. The sample records about 64,000 distinct CDR3 sequences, less than 20% being singletons. This material consisted of whole blood, taken at baseline. This clonotype was obtained from an adult who was a healthcare worker with PCR-confirmed SARS-CoV-2 infection or an uninfected control (not recorded which). V gene TRBV7-9 combines with J gene TRBJ2-5, with a tentative D call TRBD2 (6 bases). CDR3 region: CVGTEGQETQYF. The CDR3, as DNA: TGTGTAGGGACGGAGGGCCAAGAGACCCAGTACTTC.